The source of this T cell receptor (beta chain) is a study of T cell clusters in autoimmune cytopenias. Whole-study findings and limits: TRB repertoire shifts in secondary cytopenia and chronic lymphocytic leukemia mostly reflected lymphoma, not autoimmunity. Primary autoimmune cytopenia patients seemingly lacked the physiological T cell clusters found in healthy donors.

This clonotype is classed as medium-sized (0.01 to 0.1%) by frequency. Its matching antigen is unknown. One tube held mixed TRB-A and TRB-B primer pools for touch-down PCR. From the multiplex PCR reads, TCRdb lists one entry per CDR3 protein and no DNA. The sample's table shows roughly 5,000 distinct CDR3 sequences. Germline assignment: CDR1 GTSNPN and CDR2 SVGIG (reference sequence). The CDR3 loop spans 15 amino acids. TRB amplification used around 260 ng of peripheral blood genomic DNA. The sequenced material came from peripheral blood. The receptor was isolated from a human donor with an autoimmune cytopenia or autoimmune hepatitis (not recorded which). This chain connects TRBV30 to TRBJ1-6; TCRdb outputs TRBD1, but without DNA this stays unchecked. CDR3: CAWSARIGGNSPLHF.